Presented here are 16 T cell receptor beta chains from one specimen sequenced in a study of OX40 agonist ivuxolimab in advanced cancers. The table came from immunoSEQ multiplex PCR; TCRdb's copy has only in-frame clones and leaves some out. This sample has more than 80,000 clones, with over 75% found just once. The starting material was CD4+ or CD8+ T cells sorted from blood, obtained in a trial of the OX40 agonist ivuxolimab. The source of these receptors is an adult with an advanced solid tumor such as melanoma, head and neck, liver or kidney cancer.

J is TRBJ2-2 and V is TRBV7-6; tentatively, D is TRBD2 (6 bases). This CDR3 has 16 residues. Looked up from germline, CDR1 is SGHVS and CDR2 is FNYEAQ. With 0 bases removed from V and 4 bases from J, the gap between germline ends came to 12 bases. CDR3 DNA sequence: TGTGCCAGCAGCTTAGCCTCGGGAGCTGGCACCGGGGAGCTGTTTTTT. Translation: CASSLASGAGTGELFF.

This clone was recorded once. The genes are TRBV27 and TRBJ2-1, with 7 bases that match TRBD2. This CDR3 contains 16 residues. Unmatched junction bases numbered 13, after V lost 6 bases and J lost 5 bases. CDR1 and CDR2 (germline): MNHEY, SMNVEV (reference sequence). CDR3 DNA sequence: TGTGCCAGCAGCCTCCCTATTAGCGGGTACAACAATGAGCAGTTCTTC. Translating it yields CASSLPISGYNNEQFF.

CDR3 in DNA: TGTGCCAGCATGGAGCGGGAGGGCCGTTACGAGCAGTACTTC. This sequence encodes CASMEREGRYEQYF. The V and J genes are TRBV2 and TRBJ2-7; 10 nucleotides agree with TRBD2. V shed 7 bases and J 4 bases; nucleotides not matched to a gene: 7. Germline V gene lookup returns CDR1 SNHLY and CDR2 FYNNEI. The CDR3 runs 14 residues.

The chain is built from TRBV2 and TRBJ2-7; TRBD2 matches 14 bases. After removal of 6 bases from V and 2 bases from J, the junction contained 3 bases not matched to a gene. The CDR3 sequence is 15 residues long. Germline assignment: CDR1 SNHLY and CDR2 FYNNEI. The chain's CDR3 is CASRPGLAGAYEQYF. The CDR3 DNA reads TGTGCCAGCAGACCGGGACTAGCGGGAGCCTACGAGCAGTACTTC.

CDR3: CASSVNLAGGFETQYF. CDR3 sequence (DNA): TGTGCCAGCAGTGTAAATTTAGCGGGAGGGTTCGAGACCCAGTACTTC. The genes are TRBV25-1 and TRBJ2-5; 11 bases line up with TRBD2. The CDR3 loop spans 16 amino acids. Trimming at V came to 4 bases and at J to 5 bases, leaving 9 bases not matched to a gene. Germline CDR1 MGHDK, CDR2 SYGVNS.

The chain is built from TRBV21-1 and TRBJ1-5; the D call TRBD1 from the table was never checked on the DNA. TRBV21-1 is a pseudogene segment. The CDR3 has 17 amino acids. The CDR3 reads CASSKEVGGQGLQPQHF. The CDR3, as DNA: TGTGCCAGCAGCAAAGAGGTAGGTGGACAGGGACTTCAGCCCCAGCATTTT.

The V call is TRBV9, the J call TRBJ2-5; 7 bases are shared with TRBD2. The CDR3 length is 15 residues. Germline CDR1 SGDLS, CDR2 YYNGEE. V shed 5 bases and J 1 base; nucleotides not matched to a gene: 8. CDR3 region: CASSLTSSGQETQYF. CDR3 nucleotide sequence: TGTGCCAGCAGTCTCACATCTAGCGGCCAAGAGACCCAGTACTTC.

This clone has more than one count but fewer than ten. The rearrangement uses TRBV12-5 and TRBJ2-5; D is perhaps TRBD1 (6 bases). CDR1 is LGHNT and CDR2 is FRNRAP in the germline V gene. Trimming pared 2 bases from V and 4 bases from J, leaving 14 bases between. The CDR3 covers 15 residues. The CDR3 DNA sequence: TGTGCTAGTGGTTTGAAACAGGGACGGGGAGAGACCCAGTACTTC. This encodes CASGLKQGRGETQYF. The full variable domain, with the rest looked up from reference TRBV12-5 and TRBJ2-5, is DARVTQTPRHKVTEMGQEVTMRCQPILGHNTVFWYRQTMMQGLELLAYFRNRAPLDDSGMPKDRFSAEMPDATLATLKIQPSEPRDSAVYFCASGLKQGRGETQYFGPGTRLLVL.

This sequence joins TRBV27 and TRBJ1-2, with D unresolved. The CDR3 consists of 14 residues. Trimming left V 9 bases short and J 4 bases short, with 18 bases between. CDR1 and CDR2 from the germline V gene are MNHEY and SMNVEV (reference sequence). DNA for the CDR3: TGTGCCAGTTCCTTCACTGGACCGAGCTATGGCTACACCTTC. Its protein is CASSFTGPSYGYTF.

The gene calls are TRBV5-4 and TRBJ2-1; possible D gene TRBD2, 5 bases. V was pared by 0 bases and J by 8 bases, with 12 bases between. Germline V gene sequence: CDR1 SGHNT, CDR2 YYREEE (reference sequence). The CDR3 runs 14 residues. As DNA, the CDR3 is TGTGCCAGCAGCTTGGCGGGGTCTTGGGATGAGCAGTTCTTC. Translation gives CASSLAGSWDEQFF.

V is TRBV13 and J is TRBJ2-3; TRBD1 agrees at 10 bases. Per the germline V gene, CDR1 is PRHDT and CDR2 is FYEKMQ (reference sequence). There are 15 residues in the CDR3. The V segment lost 5 bases and the J segment 5 bases; nucleotides outside the gene matches: 7. The CDR3 bases are TGTGCCAGCAGCCTCAGACAGGGGGCAGAAGATACGCAGTATTTT. Translated: CASSLRQGAEDTQYF.

This chain uses TRBV6-1 with TRBJ1-1; D might be TRBD1 (5 bases). The CDR3 consists of 13 residues. Germline lookup yields CDR1 MNHNS and CDR2 SASEGT. Trimming stripped 6 bases from V and 0 bases from J, with 8 bases between. CDR3 protein: CASRDTMNTEAFF. Here the CDR3 DNA reads TGTGCCAGCAGGGACACCATGAACACTGAAGCTTTCTTT.

This clone was seen only once. This chain uses TRBV28 with TRBJ2-5, with 7 bases that match TRBD2. J was trimmed by 4 bases and V by 1 base; bases with no gene match: 6. Germline CDR1 and CDR2: MDHEN and SYDVKM. This CDR3 contains 15 residues. The chain's CDR3 is CASSLSSGAPETQYF. The CDR3 DNA follows: TGTGCCAGCAGTTTATCCAGCGGGGCCCCAGAGACCCAGTACTTC.

This clone was seen once. The chain uses TRBV6-5 and TRBJ2-5; D unresolved. V lost 2 bases to trimming and J lost 1 base, with 5 bases between them. The CDR3 spans 13 residues. The germline gives CDR1 MNHEY, CDR2 SVGAGI. CDR3 DNA: TGTGCCAGCAGTTACAGGGCCCAAGAGACCCAGTACTTC. It yields the protein CASSYRAQETQYF.

This clone has a handful of counts. CDR3 region: CASSAPSNQPQHF. The CDR3 DNA reads as TGTGCCAGCAGTGCCCCTAGCAATCAGCCCCAGCATTTT. The chain links TRBV28 to TRBJ1-5; D remains unclear. V dropped 5 bases and J dropped 0 bases, with 5 bases sitting between them. Per germline, CDR1 MDHEN and CDR2 SYDVKM. This CDR3 contains 13 residues.

The V gene is TRBV29-1, the J gene TRBJ1-3, with TRBD1 as a possible D gene (6 bases). The CDR3 consists of 13 residues. Germline lookup yields CDR1 SQVTM and CDR2 ANQGSEA. Deletions cut 6 bases from V and 3 bases from J, with 12 bases between. CDR3 region: CSVATGGGNTIYF. The DNA for the CDR3 is TGCAGCGTCGCGACAGGAGGTGGAAACACCATATATTTT.